These 6 T cell receptor beta chains share one sample of origin, sequenced in a study of CD8 T cells in Susac syndrome. Reverse transcription of roughly 0.5 to 1 ug RNA was performed with random hexamers. TCRdb fed the immunoSEQ multiplex PCR reads into MiXCR, producing one record per CDR3 protein. The sample contains about 150,000 distinct CDR3 sequences, around 95% of which appear only once. Sample: CD4+ T cells from PBMCs. These receptors came from a human donor with Susac syndrome.

This sequence joins TRBV19 and TRBJ1-5, with no clear D. The CDR3 is 16 residues long. Germline CDR1 and CDR2: LNHDA and SQIVND (reference sequence). V was cut by 3 bases and J by 0 bases, with 12 bases left in between. The CDR3 spells CASSMPDRSSNQPQHF. The CDR3 region has the DNA TGTGCCAGTAGTATGCCGGACCGCTCTAGCAATCAGCCCCAGCATTTT.

The CDR3 here is CSVAREGGETQYF. As DNA, the CDR3 is TGCAGCGTTGCCCGGGAAGGAGGGGAGACCCAGTACTTC. The V and J genes are TRBV29-1 and TRBJ2-5; a possible D gene is TRBD2 (6 bases). Trimming took off 4 bases at V and 5 bases at J, with 14 bases between the two ends. This CDR3 contains 13 residues. Per the germline V gene, CDR1 is SQVTM and CDR2 is ANQGSEA.

The chain combines TRBV9 with TRBJ2-1; the match to TRBD2 covers 10 bases. The CDR3 contains 16 residues. Germline lookup yields CDR1 SGDLS and CDR2 YYNGEE. V shed 0 bases and J 6 bases; nucleotides not matched to a gene: 6. The DNA of the CDR3 is TGTGCCAGCAGCGTAGAAGCGGGGGGGCTTGGCAATGAGCAGTTCTTC. Residues: CASSVEAGGLGNEQFF. The full variable domain, completed using reference TRBV9 and TRBJ2-1, is DSGVTQTPKHLITATGQRVTLRCSPRSGDLSVYWYQQSLDQGLQFLIQYYNGEERAKGNILERFSAQQFPDLHSELNLSSLELGDSALYFCASSVEAGGLGNEQFFGPGTRLTVL.

The chain couples TRBV12-3 or TRBV12-4 to TRBJ1-1; perhaps TRBD1 as D (5 bases). The V and J ends lost 4 bases and 10 bases respectively, with 10 bases between them. The CDR3 is 11 amino acids. The CDR3 sequence is CASSSRGLAFF. CDR3 nucleotide sequence: TGTGCCAGCAGTTCTCGGGGCTTAGCTTTCTTT.

The V and J genes are TRBV28 and TRBJ2-5; tentatively, D is TRBD2 (6 bases). V was clipped by 7 bases and J by 1 base, with 10 bases between them. This CDR3 is built from 13 residues. Per germline, CDR1 MDHEN and CDR2 SYDVKM. The CDR3 sequence is CASTRGSQETQYF. In nucleotides, the CDR3 is TGTGCCAGCACGCGGGGAAGCCAAGAGACCCAGTACTTC.

The rearrangement links TRBV20-1 to TRBJ1-5; D is perhaps TRBD1 (6 bases). The CDR3 loop spans 15 amino acids. CDR1 DFQATT and CDR2 SNEGSKA come from the germline V gene (reference sequence). V was cut by 4 bases and J by 3 bases, with 16 bases left in between. CDR3 sequence: CSATTGRRDNQPQHF. The DNA of the CDR3 is TGCAGTGCTACCACAGGGCGGAGAGACAATCAGCCCCAGCATTTT.